The 15 T cell receptor beta chains below were found in one sample sequenced in a study of T cell responses to AZD1222 COVID-19 vaccine. Using immunoSEQ multiplex PCR, the repertoire was profiled, and TCRdb retains in-frame clones only, with some absent. Of 95,000 to 100,000 clones listed, 84% are singletons. The sequencing here drew on peripheral blood, taken 28 days after the second AZD1222 dose. Receptor source: an adult who received the AZD1222 COVID-19 vaccine.

V usage is TRBV29-1 and J usage is TRBJ1-1, with D unclear. This CDR3 is 11 amino acids long. Germline V lookup: CDR1 SQVTM, CDR2 ANQGSEA. Trimming shortened V by 4 bases and J by 5 bases, and 8 bases separated the two germline ends. The CDR3 DNA is TGCAGCGTTGGATCGATAACTGAAGCTTTCTTT. Protein sequence: CSVGSITEAFF.

The V gene is TRBV6-4, the J gene TRBJ1-2; perhaps TRBD1 as D (5 bases). Germline values: CDR1 MRHNA, CDR2 SNTAGT. The CDR3 is 14 amino acids. V lost 2 bases, J lost 5 bases, and 12 bases lay in between. The CDR3 sequence: CASSDTRGYYGYTF. CDR3 nucleotides: TGTGCCAGCAGTGACACAAGGGGATATTATGGCTACACCTTC.

The chain recombines TRBV7-8 with TRBJ2-1, with 9 bases aligning to TRBD1. The junction had 6 bases not matched to a gene; V was cut back by 0 bases and J by 6 bases. Germline CDR1 is SGHVS and CDR2 is FQNEAQ. The CDR3 has 16 residues. This chain's CDR3 is CASSLARTGARNEQFF. The DNA for the CDR3 is TGTGCCAGCAGCTTAGCGAGGACAGGGGCCCGCAATGAGCAGTTCTTC.

This clone has just one count. J is TRBJ1-5 and V is TRBV6-5, with D maybe TRBD1 (6 bases). V dropped 6 bases and J dropped 2 bases, with 14 bases sitting between them. The germline gives CDR1 MNHEY, CDR2 SVGAGI. This CDR3 contains 15 residues. CDR3 residues: CASSSRGPGNQPQHF. In nucleotides, the CDR3 is TGTGCCAGCAGCTCCCGGGGGCCGGGCAATCAGCCCCAGCATTTT.

The rearrangement links TRBV5-1 to TRBJ1-1, with TRBD1 as a possible D gene (5 bases). The CDR3 has 15 residues. CDR1 is SGHRS, CDR2 YFSETQ, per germline. The ends were cut back, 3 bases at V and 4 bases at J, with 16 bases in the middle. CDR3 nucleotides: TGCGCCAGCAGCTCCGGGCCCGGCAGGGCCACTGAAGCTTTCTTT. Residues: CASSSGPGRATEAFF.

This chain connects TRBV18 to TRBJ2-7; tentatively, D is TRBD2 (5 bases). Germline V gives CDR1 KGHSH, CDR2 LQKENI. The germline V and J ends were trimmed by 2 bases and 5 bases, with 7 bases remaining between them. This CDR3 region has 12 residues. DNA of the CDR3: TGTGCCAGCTCACCAGTCGGGGACGAGCAGTACTTC. Translated: CASSPVGDEQYF.

V usage is TRBV4-3 and J usage is TRBJ2-2; D might be TRBD1 or TRBD2, each matching 5 bases. Germline assignment: CDR1 LGHNA and CDR2 YSLEER. The CDR3 loop spans 16 amino acids. V lost 1 base to trimming and J lost 6 bases, with 15 bases between them. Written as DNA, the CDR3 is TGCGCCAGCAGCCAAGCCCCGACTGGGACGCCCGGGGAGCTGTTTTTT. As protein: CASSQAPTGTPGELFF.

The gene calls are TRBV19 and TRBJ2-4; 11 bases are a match to TRBD1. This CDR3 has 14 amino acids. V dropped 4 bases and J dropped 5; count of bases not matched to a gene: 1. In germline, CDR1 is LNHDA, CDR2 SQIVND (reference sequence). The CDR3 coding sequence is TGTGCCAGTAGTAAGGGACAGGGGGAAAACATTCAGTACTTC. Its translation is CASSKGQGENIQYF.

The table lists this clone with a few counts. The V gene is TRBV3-1 (or the pseudogene TRBV3-2), the J gene TRBJ2-1; no definite D call. V dropped 4 bases and J dropped 4 bases, with 8 bases sitting between them. Looked up from germline, CDR1 is LGHDT and CDR2 is YNNKEL (reference sequence). The CDR3 is 13 residues long. The CDR3 is CASSPSTYNEQFF. CDR3 sequence (DNA): TGTGCCAGCAGCCCCTCGACTTACAATGAGCAGTTCTTC.

The rearrangement links TRBV6-1 to TRBJ2-5, with D perhaps TRBD1 (5 bases). Trimming took 1 base from V and 4 from J, leaving 10 bases between them. Germline-derived CDR1 and CDR2 are MNHNS and SASEGT. CDR3 length equals 14 residues. The CDR3 coding sequence is TGTGCCAGCAGTGAAGTAGGGGAAAGAGAGACCCAGTACTTC. Its protein is CASSEVGERETQYF.

The chain carries TRBV11-2 and TRBJ2-1; D not resolved. Germline V gene lookup returns CDR1 SGHAT and CDR2 FQNNGV. V gave up 6 bases and J gave up 4 bases, with 16 bases separating them. This CDR3 is 15 amino acids long. Written as DNA, the CDR3 is TGTGCCAGCAGGGTTTCGGGTGTGCGATACAATGAGCAGTTCTTC. Translating it yields CASRVSGVRYNEQFF.

The V call is TRBV6-5, the J call TRBJ1-3; D remains unclear. The CDR3 spans 11 residues. V gave up 6 bases and J gave up 6 bases, with 6 bases separating them. The V gene's germline CDR1 is MNHEY and CDR2 SVGAGI. CDR3 in amino acids: CASRHVNTIYF. The CDR3 DNA is TGTGCCAGCAGACACGTAAACACCATATATTTT.

The chain joins TRBV11-3 to TRBJ2-7, with a weak D call TRBD1 (6 bases). This CDR3 has 13 amino acids. Looked up from germline, CDR1 is SGHNT and CDR2 is YENEEA. Deletions cut 8 bases from V and 2 bases from J, with 13 bases between. CDR3: CASGTPPTYEQYF. CDR3 DNA sequence: TGTGCCAGCGGGACACCACCAACCTACGAGCAGTACTTC.

This clone was observed once. The V gene is TRBV5-1, the J gene TRBJ2-2, with D perhaps being TRBD1 or TRBD2 (5 bases each). The CDR3 is 15 residues long. The V gene's germline CDR1 is SGHRS and CDR2 YFSETQ. V was pared by 4 bases and J by 8 bases, with 18 bases between. The CDR3 loop reads CASSRGQDTGGELFF. The CDR3 bases are TGCGCCAGCAGCCGAGGGCAGGACACCGGTGGGGAGCTGTTTTTT.

This clone has a single count. V is TRBV9 and J is TRBJ2-5; weak D call: TRBD1 (5 bases). Germline-derived CDR1 and CDR2 are SGDLS and YYNGEE. The CDR3 is made up of 13 amino acids. The ends were cut back, 1 base at V and 2 bases at J, with 6 bases in the middle. CDR3: CASSVSGQETQYF. The CDR3 nucleotides are TGTGCCAGCAGCGTATCAGGGCAAGAGACCCAGTACTTC.